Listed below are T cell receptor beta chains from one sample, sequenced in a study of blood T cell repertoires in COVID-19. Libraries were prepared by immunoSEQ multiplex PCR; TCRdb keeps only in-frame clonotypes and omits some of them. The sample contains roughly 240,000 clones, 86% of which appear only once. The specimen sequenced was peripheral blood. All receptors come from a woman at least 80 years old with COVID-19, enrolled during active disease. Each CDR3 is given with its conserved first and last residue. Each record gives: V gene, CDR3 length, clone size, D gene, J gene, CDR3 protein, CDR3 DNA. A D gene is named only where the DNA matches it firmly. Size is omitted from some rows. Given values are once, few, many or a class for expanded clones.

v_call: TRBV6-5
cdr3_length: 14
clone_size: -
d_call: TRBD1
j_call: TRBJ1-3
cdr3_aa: CASSYRDSGNTIYF
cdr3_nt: TGTGCCAGCAGTTATCGGGACAGTGGAAACACCATATATTTT

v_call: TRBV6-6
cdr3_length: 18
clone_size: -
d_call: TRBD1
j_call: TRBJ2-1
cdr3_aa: CASSPAHAGTGAYNEQFF
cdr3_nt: TGTGCCAGCAGTCCCGCCCACGCCGGGACAGGGGCCTACAATGAGCAGTTCTTC

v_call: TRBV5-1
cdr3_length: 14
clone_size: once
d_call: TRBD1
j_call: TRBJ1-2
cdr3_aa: CASSTGRDSYGYTF
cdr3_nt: TGCGCCAGCAGCACCGGACGGGACAGCTATGGCTACACCTTC

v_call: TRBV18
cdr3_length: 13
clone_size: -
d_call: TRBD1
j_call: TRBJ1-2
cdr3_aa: CASSPDRTYGYTF
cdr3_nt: TGTGCCAGCTCACCGGACAGGACCTATGGCTACACCTTC

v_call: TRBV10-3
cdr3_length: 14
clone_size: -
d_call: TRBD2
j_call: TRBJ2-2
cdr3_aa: CAIGGGTNTGELFF
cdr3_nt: TGTGCCATTGGGGGGGGAACCAACACCGGGGAGCTGTTTTTT

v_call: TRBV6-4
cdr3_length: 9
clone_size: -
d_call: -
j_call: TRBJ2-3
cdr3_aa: CATSCRQYF
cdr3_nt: TGTGCCACCTCCTGCAGACAGTATTTT

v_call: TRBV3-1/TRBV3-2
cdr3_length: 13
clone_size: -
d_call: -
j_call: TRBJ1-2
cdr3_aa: CASSGSSNYGYTF
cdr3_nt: TGTGCCAGCAGCGGCTCTTCTAACTATGGCTACACCTTC

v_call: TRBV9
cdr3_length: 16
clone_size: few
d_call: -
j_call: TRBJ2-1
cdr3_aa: CASSRLGGGLVNEQFF
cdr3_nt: TGTGCCAGCAGCCGCTTGGGGGGGGGCCTCGTGAATGAGCAGTTCTTC

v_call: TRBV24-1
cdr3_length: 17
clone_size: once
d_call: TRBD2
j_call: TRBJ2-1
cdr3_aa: CATSDKRSGGSYNEQFF
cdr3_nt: TGTGCCACCAGTGACAAAAGGAGCGGGGGATCGTACAATGAGCAGTTCTTC

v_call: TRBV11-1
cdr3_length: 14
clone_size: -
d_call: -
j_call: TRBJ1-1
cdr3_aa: CASSLFGANTEAFF
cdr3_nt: TGTGCCAGCAGCTTATTTGGGGCGAACACTGAAGCTTTCTTT

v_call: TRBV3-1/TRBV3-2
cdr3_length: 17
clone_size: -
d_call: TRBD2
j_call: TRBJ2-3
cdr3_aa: CASSLQNQRGSTDTQYF
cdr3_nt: TGTGCCAGCAGCCTCCAAAACCAGCGGGGGAGCACAGATACGCAGTATTTT

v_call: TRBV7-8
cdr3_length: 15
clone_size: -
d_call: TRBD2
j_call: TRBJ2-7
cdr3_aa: CASSTGTSGGYEQYF
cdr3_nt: TGTGCCAGCAGCACCGGGACTAGCGGGGGCTACGAGCAGTACTTC

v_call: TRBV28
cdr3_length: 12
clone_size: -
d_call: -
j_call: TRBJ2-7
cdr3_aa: CASSYSSYEQYF
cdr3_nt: TGTGCCAGCAGTTATAGCTCCTACGAGCAGTACTTC

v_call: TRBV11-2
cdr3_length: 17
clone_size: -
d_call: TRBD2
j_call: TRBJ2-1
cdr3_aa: CASSPRPTSGGAVEQFF
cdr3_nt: TGTGCCAGCAGCCCCCGACCGACTAGCGGGGGGGCGGTTGAGCAGTTCTTC

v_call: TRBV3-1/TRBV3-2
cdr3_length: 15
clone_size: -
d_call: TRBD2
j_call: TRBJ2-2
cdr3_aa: CASSRRGSNTGELFF
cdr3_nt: TGTGCCAGCAGCCGGCGGGGGAGCAACACCGGGGAGCTGTTTTTT

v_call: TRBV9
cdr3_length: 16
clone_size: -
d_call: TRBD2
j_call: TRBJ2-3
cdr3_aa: CASSRLAGSSTDTQYF
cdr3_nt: TGTGCCAGCAGCCGCTTAGCGGGGTCTAGCACAGATACGCAGTATTTT